This section outlines one TCR beta chain sequence together with its context. V shed 7 bases and J shed 6 bases, with 14 bases lying between them. Germline V gives CDR1 SGHTS, CDR2 YDEGEE. The CDR3 is 12 amino acids. This sample is part of a study of blood T cell repertoires in COVID-19. Study information: Acute and convalescent COVID-19 specimens originated in the United States, Italy and Spain. The analysed material was cDNA or gDNA that came from T cells, B-cell-depleted T cells, or PBMCs.

Only in-frame clones appear in the TCRdb table, and some are missing; sequencing was by immunoSEQ multiplex PCR. The repertoire includes more than 250,000 clones, around 88% of them detected once, and 2% to 2.5% sits in the top ten. The sequenced sample consisted of peripheral blood. V is TRBV5-8 and J is TRBJ2-7; unclear D gene. The receptor's source is a woman younger than 45 who had recovered from COVID-19. The DNA of the CDR3 is TGTGCCAGCCGCCTTATCGGTGGCGAGCAGTACTTC. Its protein product is CASRLIGGEQYF.